One and the same sample provided the 2 T cell receptor beta chains below, sequenced in a study of T cells expressing NK-cell markers. Each CDR3 protein gets one entry in TCRdb, which reprocessed the 5' RACE reads and gives no DNA. The sample shows about 540,000 distinct CDR3 sequences, and approximately 3.6% sits with its ten largest clones. Sequencing used blood T cells: a sorted CD56 or NKG2C T cell subset, CD4+ or CD8+ T cells, or bulk PBMC T cells (not recorded which). These receptors all come from a man between 18 and 29 years old in good health.

This rearrangement joins TRBV6-1 to TRBJ1-1. Germline V gene data show CDR1 as MNHNS and CDR2 as SASEGT. This CDR3 has 14 amino acids. CDR3 residues: CASTQGWQNTEAFF.

V gene TRBV20-1 combines with J gene TRBJ2-3; TCRdb reports TRBD2, a call that lacks DNA to check it against. The CDR3 contains 19 residues. Germline CDR1 is DFQATT and CDR2 is SNEGSKA (reference sequence). CDR3 protein: CSARPLAGHKRDRTDTQYF.